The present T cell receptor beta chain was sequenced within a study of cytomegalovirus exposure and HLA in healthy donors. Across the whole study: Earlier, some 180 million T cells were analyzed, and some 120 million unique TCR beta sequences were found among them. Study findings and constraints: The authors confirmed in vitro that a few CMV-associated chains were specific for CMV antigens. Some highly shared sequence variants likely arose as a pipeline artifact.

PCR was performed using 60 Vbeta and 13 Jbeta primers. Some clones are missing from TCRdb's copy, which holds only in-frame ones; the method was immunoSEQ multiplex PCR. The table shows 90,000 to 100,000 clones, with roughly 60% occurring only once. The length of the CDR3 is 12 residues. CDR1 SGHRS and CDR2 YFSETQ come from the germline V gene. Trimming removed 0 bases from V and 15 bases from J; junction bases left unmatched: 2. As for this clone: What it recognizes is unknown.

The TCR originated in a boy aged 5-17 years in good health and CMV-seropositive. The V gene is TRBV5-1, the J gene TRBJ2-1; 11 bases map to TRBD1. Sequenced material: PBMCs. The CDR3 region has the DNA TGCGCCAGCAGCTTGGACGGACAGGGGGCGTTCTTC. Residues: CASSLDGQGAFF.